The clone carrying this T cell receptor (beta chain) was counted at least ten times. This entry is derived from a study of T cells in Graves' hyperthyroidism and ophthalmopathy. Not enrolled were patients with uncontrolled infection, other autoimmune disease, pregnancy or lactation. The PBMCs were taken from more than 8 ml of fresh peripheral blood. Amplification of TCR beta CDR3 regions used RNA as the template. First-round RT-PCR of the TCR CDR3 relied on the HTBI primer set. One entry per CDR3 protein results from TCRdb running MiXCR on the multiplex PCR reads. The sample holds 150,000 to 200,000 distinct CDR3 sequences, approximately 9% seen once. V lost 3 bases to trimming and J lost 4 bases; unmatched junction nucleotides: 6. This CDR3 contains 16 residues. Germline-derived CDR1 and CDR2 are LNHNV and YYDKDF (reference sequence).

The J gene is TRBJ2-3, the V gene TRBV15, with 11 bases matching TRBD1. This sequence was found in a woman aged 18-30 years with Graves' hyperthyroidism that later progressed to Graves' ophthalmopathy. What was sequenced was blood. The CDR3 DNA sequence: TGTGCCACCAGCAGTCCCGGGACAGGGGGAGCAGATACGCAGTATTTT. This translates into CATSSPGTGGADTQYF.